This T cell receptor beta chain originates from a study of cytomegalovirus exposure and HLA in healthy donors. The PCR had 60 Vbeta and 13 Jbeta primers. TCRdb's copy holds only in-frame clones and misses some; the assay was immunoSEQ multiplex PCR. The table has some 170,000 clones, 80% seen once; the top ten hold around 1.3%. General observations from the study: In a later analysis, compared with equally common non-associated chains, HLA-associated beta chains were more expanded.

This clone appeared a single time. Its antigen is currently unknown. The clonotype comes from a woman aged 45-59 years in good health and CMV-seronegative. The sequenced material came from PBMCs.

The CDR3 here is CASTPAGGTETYEQYF. The CDR3 DNA sequence: TGTGCCAGCACCCCAGCGGGGGGAACAGAAACCTACGAGCAGTACTTC. V gene TRBV7-8 combines with J gene TRBJ2-7, with 9 bases lining up with TRBD2. This CDR3 contains 16 residues. V lost 7 bases and J lost 2; bases outside the gene matches: 12. The germline V gene has CDR1 SGHVS and CDR2 FQNEAQ.